Below, 17 T cell receptor beta chains from the same sample are listed, as sequenced in a study of PD-1 blockade in mismatch repair-deficient tumors. Generated by immunoSEQ multiplex PCR, the TCRdb table keeps only in-frame clones and is missing some. Of about 63,000 clones in the sample, about 87% are singletons; the top ten hold approximately 15%. The sample in question was peripheral blood, obtained 52 weeks after starting pembrolizumab. Receptors were obtained from an adult with mismatch repair-deficient cancer.

This clone was picked up one time. V usage is TRBV19 and J usage is TRBJ2-1; D tentatively fits TRBD1 or TRBD2 (5 bases each). V dropped 1 base and J dropped 4 bases, with 11 bases sitting between them. Looked up from germline, CDR1 is LNHDA and CDR2 is SQIVND (reference sequence). The CDR3 extends over 15 amino acids. This CDR3 reads CASSIAGALYNEQFF. For the CDR3, the DNA is TGTGCCAGTAGTATAGCCGGGGCCTTATACAATGAGCAGTTCTTC.

Concerning this clone: One end of the junction fails to match germline, which may point to a read error. The chain uses TRBV7-6 and TRBJ2-1; the match to TRBD2 covers 7 bases. The CDR3 totals 14 residues. Germline lookup yields CDR1 SGHVS and CDR2 FNYEAQ. CDR3 region: CASSVASGNNEQFF. CDR3 nucleotide sequence: TGTGCCAGCAGCGTAGCTAGCGGAAACAATGAGCAGTTCTTC.

The chain links TRBV6-5 to TRBJ1-1, with D tentatively TRBD1 (5 bases). There are 14 residues in the CDR3. Germline V gene sequence: CDR1 MNHEY, CDR2 SVGAGI. V was pared by 8 bases and J by 1 base, with 14 bases between. The CDR3 DNA sequence: TGTGCCAGCGGGGGAAGGGCCGGGAACACTGAAGCTTTCTTT. Its translation: CASGGRAGNTEAFF.

This clone was counted a single time. The rearrangement uses TRBV30 and TRBJ2-2, with D possibly matching TRBD2 (6 bases). The CDR3 has 12 amino acids. The V end was cut by 3 bases, the J end by 6 bases, with 8 bases between. CDR1 and CDR2 (germline): GTSNPN, SVGIG (reference sequence). The chain's CDR3 is CAWSPGAGELFF. DNA for the CDR3: TGTGCCTGGAGCCCGGGAGCCGGGGAGCTGTTTTTT.

The chain is built from TRBV15 and TRBJ2-1; 8 bases are shared with TRBD2. This CDR3 contains 16 residues. The V gene's germline CDR1 is LNHNV and CDR2 YYDKDF (reference sequence). Trimming at V came to 5 bases and at J to 1 base, leaving 7 bases not matched to a gene. The CDR3 spells CATSRGLAQSYNEQFF. The CDR3 DNA sequence: TGTGCCACCAGCCGTGGACTAGCCCAATCCTACAATGAGCAGTTCTTC.

This clone was counted once. The rearrangement links TRBV4-3 to TRBJ2-7; possible D gene TRBD2, 6 bases. The CDR3 spans 15 residues. Per the germline V gene, CDR1 is LGHNA and CDR2 is YSLEER. V lost 0 bases and J lost 2, with 11 bases in between. The DNA of the CDR3 is TGCGCCAGCAGCCAAGATTTGGGAGGCACCTACGAGCAGTACTTC. Translation: CASSQDLGGTYEQYF.

The table lists this clone with a few counts. This rearrangement joins TRBV7-9 to TRBJ1-2; D ambiguous. The CDR3 is made up of 12 amino acids. V shed 5 bases and J shed 7 bases, with 11 bases lying between them. Germline V lookup: CDR1 SEHNR, CDR2 FQNEAQ (reference sequence). Here the CDR3 DNA reads TGTGCCAGCAGCCCAACGGGTAGTGGCTACACCTTC. Translated: CASSPTGSGYTF.

The chain couples TRBV11-3 to TRBJ2-1; 11 bases are shared with TRBD2. The trim removed 5 bases at V and 7 bases at J, leaving 7 bases unmatched. CDR3 size: 15 residues. Per the germline V gene, CDR1 is SGHNT and CDR2 is YENEEA. In DNA, the CDR3 is TGTGCCAGCAGCCCCAGACTAGCGGGAAGGAATGAGCAGTTCTTC. It yields the protein CASSPRLAGRNEQFF.

The sample holds one count of this clone. The chain couples TRBV10-1 to TRBJ2-2; TRBD1 might be the D (6 bases). Germline assignment: CDR1 WNHNN and CDR2 SYGVQD (reference sequence). Trimming pared 1 base from V and 1 base from J, leaving 10 bases between. The CDR3 contains 16 residues. DNA of the CDR3: TGCGCCAGCAGTGAGTGGGGGCGAGGGAACACCGGGGAGCTGTTTTTT. It translates to CASSEWGRGNTGELFF.

The chain is built from TRBV9 and TRBJ2-3, with 7 bases matching TRBD2. Losses at the gene ends were 1 base for V and 4 bases for J; bases not matched to a gene: 3. This CDR3 spans 14 amino acids. The germline V gene has CDR1 SGDLS and CDR2 YYNGEE. CDR3 nucleotides: TGTGCCAGCAGCGTAACGGGGAGGGCAGATACGCAGTATTTT. Protein product: CASSVTGRADTQYF.

The rearrangement uses TRBV4-2 and TRBJ2-1; 9 nucleotides match TRBD2. CDR3 size: 18 residues. Germline assignment: CDR1 LGHNA and CDR2 YNFKEQ. V shed 0 bases, J shed 0 bases, and the junction held 6 bases outside the gene matches. For the CDR3, the DNA is TGTGCCAGCAGCCAAGATAGGCTAGCGGGAACCTCCTACAATGAGCAGTTCTTC. Its translation is CASSQDRLAGTSYNEQFF.

The V gene is TRBV7-6, the J gene TRBJ2-7, with 8 bases that match TRBD2. This CDR3 region has 17 residues. After removal of 1 base from V and 0 bases from J, the junction contained 8 bases not matched to a gene. CDR1 is SGHVS and CDR2 is FNYEAQ in the germline V gene. Written as DNA, the CDR3 is TGTGCCAGCAGCTTAGGGATGCACGGGACTAGCTCCTACGAGCAGTACTTC. It codes for CASSLGMHGTSSYEQYF. Looking up the rest from reference TRBV7-6 and TRBJ2-7 gives the full variable domain: GAGVSQSPRYKVTKRGQDVALRCDPISGHVSLYWYRQALGQGPEFLTYFNYEAQQDKSGLPNDRFSAERPEGSISTLTIQRTEQRDSAMYRCASSLGMHGTSSYEQYFGPGTRLTVT.

This clone was counted only a few times. CDR3 coding DNA: TGTGCCAGCAGCCAATTAGGGGGGGGCACTGAAGCTTTCTTT. Translating gives CASSQLGGGTEAFF. The rearrangement joins TRBV14 to TRBJ1-1; D perhaps matches TRBD1 (6 bases). The V and J ends lost 2 bases and 4 bases respectively, with 11 bases between them. The CDR3 has 14 amino acids. Germline V lookup: CDR1 SGHDN, CDR2 FVKESK.

The chain has TRBV7-6 and TRBJ2-5; maybe TRBD2 (6 bases). Germline V lookup: CDR1 SGHVS, CDR2 FNYEAQ. Trimming left V 3 bases short and J 0 bases short, with 14 bases between. CDR3 length: 16 amino acids. As DNA, the CDR3 is TGTGCCAGCAGCTTTGCGGGGCCTTGGGACCAAGAGACCCAGTACTTC. It specifies CASSFAGPWDQETQYF.

The chain is built from TRBV19 and TRBJ2-3; 7 bases match TRBD1. The CDR3 extends over 13 amino acids. Germline lookup yields CDR1 LNHDA and CDR2 SQIVND (reference sequence). V was clipped by 5 bases and J by 4 bases; unmatched bases: 3. The DNA for the CDR3 is TGTGCCAGTAGTCCTCAGGGGGCAGATACGCAGTATTTT. Translating gives CASSPQGADTQYF. Filled out from reference TRBV19 and TRBJ2-3, the complete variable domain reads DGGITQSPKYLFRKEGQNVTLSCEQNLNHDAMYWYRQDPGQGLRLIYYSQIVNDFQKGDIAEGYSVSREKKESFPLTVTSAQKNPTAFYLCASSPQGADTQYFGPGTRLTVL.

The chain carries TRBV29-1 and TRBJ2-1; no clear D. Trimming took off 4 bases at V and 4 bases at J, with 11 bases between the two ends. There are 13 residues in the CDR3. Germline V gives CDR1 SQVTM, CDR2 ANQGSEA. CDR3 sequence (DNA): TGCAGCGTTGGAGATGGAAATTACAATGAGCAGTTCTTC. It encodes CSVGDGNYNEQFF.

The V gene is TRBV15, the J gene TRBJ1-1; maybe TRBD1 (5 bases). CDR3 length: 17 amino acids. In germline, CDR1 is LNHNV, CDR2 YYDKDF (reference sequence). The V end lost 1 base, the J end lost 0 bases, and 15 bases lay between the germline ends. The chain's CDR3 is CATSRGLGRTMNTEAFF. The DNA of the CDR3 is TGTGCCACCAGCAGAGGACTGGGACGGACTATGAACACTGAAGCTTTCTTT.